A single sample is the source of the 32 T cell receptor beta chains below, sequenced in a study of blood T cells in healthy people across ages. With a J-beta primer mix and a sample-barcoded 5' primer, a second PCR ran about 6 to 11 cycles. TCRdb itself ran the 5' RACE reads through MiXCR, one entry per CDR3 protein. This sample carries about 720,000 distinct CDR3 sequences, about 20% of them seen once, and the ten largest clones take roughly a fifth. The sequencing sample was made of blood. These receptors came from an older man in good health.

This clonotype occurred many times. The rearrangement links TRBV6-2 or TRBV6-3 to TRBJ1-4, with D perhaps matching TRBD1 (5 bases). Trimming removed 6 bases from V and 6 bases from J, with 14 bases in between. This CDR3 has 14 amino acids. The V gene's germline CDR1 is MNHEY and CDR2 SVGEGT. CDR3 bases: TGTGCCAGCAGAGGGACGTCTGTGCATGAAAAACTGTTTTTT. Translated: CASRGTSVHEKLFF.

This clonotype was seen more than once but under ten times. The rearrangement uses TRBV6-5 and TRBJ1-1, with 11 bases identical to TRBD1. From germline, CDR1 is MNHEY and CDR2 SVGAGI. The ends lost 7 bases at V and 4 bases at J; junction bases unmatched: 2. This CDR3 spans 13 amino acids. The CDR3 sequence: CASKGTGGTEAFF. The CDR3 nucleotides are TGTGCCAGCAAAGGGACAGGGGGCACTGAAGCTTTCTTT.

The rearrangement links TRBV12-3 or TRBV12-4 to TRBJ1-3; D may be TRBD1 (5 bases). The CDR3 covers 14 residues. V shed 2 bases and J shed 7 bases, with 12 bases lying between them. The CDR3 DNA sequence: TGTGCCAGCAGTTTAATGGGGGGTTTGAACACCATATATTTT. Protein product: CASSLMGGLNTIYF.

The J gene is TRBJ2-3, the V gene TRBV29-1; the D gene is possibly TRBD1 (5 bases). The CDR3 extends over 14 amino acids. Between the trimmed V and J ends, which lost 2 bases and 9 bases, there was a span of 18 bases. Per the germline V gene, CDR1 is SQVTM and CDR2 is ANQGSEA. In DNA, the CDR3 is TGCAGCGTTGAAACTCCTGGGGCCCCGTTAACGCAGTATTTT. Its translation is CSVETPGAPLTQYF.

V gene TRBV7-6 combines with J gene TRBJ2-7; D possibly corresponds to TRBD2 (6 bases). The CDR3 has 16 residues. Germline assignment: CDR1 SGHVS and CDR2 FNYEAQ. CDR3 residues: CVPQLGYGLPIYEQYF. Written as DNA, the CDR3 is TGTGTTCCTCAATTGGGGTACGGACTACCGATCTACGAGCAGTACTTC.

V usage is TRBV20-1 and J usage is TRBJ1-6, with TRBD1 matching over 7 bases. The CDR3 runs to 16 residues. Germline V gene sequence: CDR1 DFQATT, CDR2 SNEGSKA (reference sequence). Germline trimming cut 4 bases from V and 1 base from J; bases unmatched to any gene: 7. The DNA for the CDR3 is TGCAGTGCTACCCCCAACAGGGGTTCCTATAATTCACCCCTCCACTTT. Protein: CSATPNRGSYNSPLHF.

The genes are TRBV20-1 and TRBJ2-4; D gene ambiguous. CDR1 and CDR2 (germline): DFQATT, SNEGSKA (reference sequence). This CDR3 spans 17 amino acids. V dropped 4 bases and J dropped 0 bases, with 19 bases sitting between them. This chain's CDR3 is CSAKPTTSIVAKNIQYF. The DNA for the CDR3 is TGCAGTGCTAAACCTACAACGTCTATCGTAGCCAAAAACATTCAGTACTTC.

This clonotype was observed a few times. V usage is TRBV15 and J usage is TRBJ1-4; D is unresolved. The CDR3 has 13 amino acids. Germline V gene sequence: CDR1 LNHNV, CDR2 YYDKDF (reference sequence). V was shortened by 0 bases and J by 8 bases, with 7 bases between the two germline ends. The CDR3 nucleotides read TGTGCCACCAGCAGAGATGTGGGAGAAAAACTGTTTTTT. Residues: CATSRDVGEKLFF.

This clonotype showed up just a few times. The rearrangement uses TRBV4-2 and TRBJ2-4; 13 bases map to TRBD2. CDR3 length: 20 amino acids. With V trimmed by 4 bases and J by 0 bases, 12 bases remained unmatched. The germline V gene encodes CDR1 LGHNA and CDR2 YNFKEQ. The CDR3 spells CASSPQWTSGGTLAKNIQYF. The CDR3 DNA is TGTGCCAGCAGCCCACAATGGACTAGCGGGGGAACCTTAGCCAAAAACATTCAGTACTTC.

This clonotype was detected only a few times. This sequence joins TRBV5-1 and TRBJ2-6; 10 bases align to TRBD1. The CDR3 has 14 residues. Germline values: CDR1 SGHRS, CDR2 YFSETQ. V trimming: 8 bases; J trimming: 7 bases; junction bases outside the gene matches: 6. The CDR3 DNA sequence: TGCGCCAGTAGACAGGGGGCGAGTGCCAACGTCCTGACTTTC. Its translation is CASRQGASANVLTF. The whole variable domain, filled in from reference TRBV5-1 and TRBJ2-6, reads KAGVTQTPRYLIKTRGQQVTLSCSPISGHRSVSWYQQTPGQGLQFLFEYFSETQRNKGNFPGRFSGRQFSNSRSEMNVSTLELGDSALYLCASRQGASANVLTFGAGSRLTVL.

V is TRBV5-1 and J is TRBJ2-3, with D possibly TRBD2 on 6 matching bases. Trimming stripped 4 bases from V and 5 bases from J, with 17 bases between. CDR1 is SGHRS, CDR2 YFSETQ, per germline. The CDR3 sequence is 15 residues long. The CDR3 reads CASSPSRASVDTQYF. Here the CDR3 DNA reads TGCGCCAGCAGCCCCTCCCGGGCTAGCGTAGATACGCAGTATTTT.

The chain carries TRBV7-2 and TRBJ1-4; 7 bases are a match to TRBD1. The CDR3 covers 14 residues. V dropped 4 bases and J dropped 5; count of bases not matched to a gene: 4. Per germline, CDR1 SGHTA and CDR2 FQGNSA. The CDR3 DNA follows: TGTGCCAGCAGCTCGGGACAGCCCAATGAAAAACTGTTTTTT. Amino acids: CASSSGQPNEKLFF.

The chain carries TRBV6-5 and TRBJ1-1; D is unclear. This CDR3 is built from 13 residues. V was shortened by 6 bases and J by 3 bases, with 11 bases between the two germline ends. Germline lookup yields CDR1 MNHEY and CDR2 SVGAGI. The CDR3 sequence: CASSYLGDTEAFF. CDR3 nucleotides: TGTGCCAGCAGCTACCTGGGAGACACTGAAGCTTTCTTT.

This clonotype was seen only a few times. The V and J genes are TRBV5-1 and TRBJ2-7; 8 bases line up with TRBD2. The DNA end is a closer match to TRBJ2-1, so the J assignment may be wrong. Germline V gives CDR1 SGHRS, CDR2 YFSETQ. The CDR3 covers 15 residues. The CDR3 bases are TGCGCCAGCAGCTTGGGTGGGACTAGGGGCAATGAGCAGTTCTTC. Amino acid sequence: CASSLGGTRGNEQFF.

This clonotype was picked up a small number of times. V is TRBV20-1 and J is TRBJ2-3, with D unresolved. V lost 3 bases and J 6 bases, leaving 10 bases between the germline ends. Germline CDR1 reads DFQATT; CDR2 reads SNEGSKA (reference sequence). This CDR3 is 12 amino acids long. Here the CDR3 reads CSASHRSDTQYF. For the CDR3, the DNA is TGCAGTGCTAGCCATAGGTCTGATACGCAGTATTTT.

This clonotype was counted a few times. The chain links TRBV6-1 to TRBJ2-5, with 13 nucleotides matching TRBD2. Germline values: CDR1 MNHNS, CDR2 SASEGT. Trimming cost V 3 bases and J 9 bases; bases outside gene matches: 4. The CDR3 length is 14 residues. CDR3 region: CASSETSGRMSQYF. In DNA, the CDR3 is TGTGCCAGCAGTGAGACTAGCGGGAGGATGTCCCAGTACTTC.

The chain links TRBV10-3 to TRBJ2-3, with a weak D call TRBD2 (6 bases). The CDR3 totals 15 residues. The ends were cut back, 11 bases at V and 4 bases at J, with 22 bases in the middle. From germline, CDR1 is ENHRY and CDR2 SYGVKD. The CDR3 loop is CAPPLEGVKPDTQYF. The CDR3 region has the DNA TGTGCCCCCCCGCTGGAGGGAGTGAAGCCAGATACGCAGTATTTT.

Concerning this clonotype: Sequence at one end of the junction differs from germline and may be a read error. J is TRBJ2-3 and V is TRBV28; TRBD1 might be the D (7 bases). Germline V gene lookup returns CDR1 MDHEN and CDR2 SYDVKM. CDR3 length: 15 residues. CDR3 sequence reads: CASSRRQGGTDTHYF. Written as DNA, the CDR3 is TGTGCCAGCAGTCGTAGACAGGGAGGCACAGATACGCATTATTTT.

V gene TRBV20-1 combines with J gene TRBJ2-5; either TRBD1 or TRBD2 may fit D (5 bases each). The CDR3 loop spans 14 amino acids. The V end was cut by 2 bases, the J end by 4 bases, with 14 bases between. Germline values: CDR1 DFQATT, CDR2 SNEGSKA (reference sequence). CDR3 amino acids: CSARKRDLGETQYF. The DNA for the CDR3 is TGCAGTGCTAGAAAAAGGGACCTCGGAGAGACCCAGTACTTC.

The chain employs TRBV18 and TRBJ2-7, with TRBD2 matching over 10 bases. This CDR3 comprises 15 residues. V was clipped by 2 bases and J by 2 bases; unmatched bases: 3. CDR1 is KGHSH, CDR2 LQKENI, per germline. In DNA, the CDR3 is TGTGCCAGCTCACCAGGACTAGCGGACACCTACGAGCAGTACTTC. It yields the protein CASSPGLADTYEQYF.

The chain recombines TRBV7-9 with TRBJ2-3; TRBD2 matches at 7 bases. The CDR3 has 16 amino acids. V lost 1 base and J lost 4; bases outside the gene matches: 8. Germline-derived CDR1 and CDR2 are SEHNR and FQNEAQ (reference sequence). The CDR3 loop is CASSLGLALVPDTQYF. CDR3 nucleotides: TGTGCCAGCAGCTTAGGACTAGCTCTTGTCCCAGATACGCAGTATTTT.

V gene TRBV7-3 combines with J gene TRBJ2-1, with TRBD2 identical over 7 bases. V lost 6 bases and J lost 5; bases outside the gene matches: 7. The V gene's germline CDR1 is SGHTA and CDR2 FQGTGA. The length of the CDR3 is 14 residues. The CDR3 DNA follows: TGTGCCAGCAGTGGGGGAGGGTTTAACAATGAGCAGTTCTTC. Translation gives CASSGGGFNNEQFF.

This clonotype appeared once. V is TRBV14 and J is TRBJ2-7; 10 positions agree with TRBD1. J was trimmed by 4 bases and V by 4 bases; bases with no gene match: 7. The CDR3 length is 15 residues. Germline CDR1 SGHDN, CDR2 FVKESK. CDR3 in DNA: TGTGCCAGCAGCCCTGATAGACAGGGGGCTTACGAGCAGTACTTC. Its translation: CASSPDRQGAYEQYF. Together with reference TRBV14 and TRBJ2-7, the CDR3 gives the full variable domain: EAGVTQFPSHSVIEKGQTVTLRCDPISGHDNLYWYRRVMGKEIKFLLHFVKESKQDESGMPNNRFLAERTGGTYSTLKVQPAELEDSGVYFCASSPDRQGAYEQYFGPGTRLTVT.

CDR3 DNA: TGCGCCAGCAGCTTACGGACTCGTCACAATGAGCAGTTCTTC. Translation: CASSLRTRHNEQFF. V is TRBV5-1 and J is TRBJ2-1, with D possibly matching TRBD2 (5 bases). From germline, CDR1 is SGHRS and CDR2 YFSETQ. The CDR3 totals 14 residues. The V end was cut by 2 bases, the J end by 5 bases, with 11 bases between. Full variable domain (outside the CDR3, taken from reference TRBV5-1 and TRBJ2-1): KAGVTQTPRYLIKTRGQQVTLSCSPISGHRSVSWYQQTPGQGLQFLFEYFSETQRNKGNFPGRFSGRQFSNSRSEMNVSTLELGDSALYLCASSLRTRHNEQFFGPGTRLTVL.

This clonotype occurred a few times. This chain connects TRBV12-3 or TRBV12-4 to TRBJ2-6; the D is unclear. Between the trimmed V and J ends, which lost 6 bases and 1 base, there was a span of 7 bases. This CDR3 has 14 amino acids. CDR3 nucleotides: TGTGCCAGCAGGCCCTCTTCTGGGGCCAACGTCCTGACTTTC. Translated, it gives CASRPSSGANVLTF.

This clonotype was seen a handful of times. The chain couples TRBV5-1 to TRBJ1-1, with 10 bases aligning to TRBD1. V gave up 2 bases and J gave up 0 bases; unmatched junction bases: 4. CDR3 length: 16 residues. CDR1 is SGHRS, CDR2 YFSETQ, per germline. The chain's CDR3 is CASSLPGQGMNTEAFF. The CDR3 DNA sequence: TGCGCCAGCAGCTTACCGGGACAGGGGATGAACACTGAAGCTTTCTTT.

The table lists this clonotype with a few counts. CDR3 bases: TGTGCCATCGGGGGGCGATCCGCGGCCACCTTC. Encoded protein: CAIGGRSAATF. This chain joins TRBV10-3 and TRBJ1-2; D possibly corresponds to TRBD1 (6 bases). In germline, CDR1 is ENHRY, CDR2 SYGVKD. The CDR3 has 11 residues. Trimming shortened V by 8 bases and J by 13 bases, and 17 bases separated the two germline ends.

V and J are TRBV14 and TRBJ2-1, with 9 bases aligning to TRBD2. V gave up 1 base and J gave up 8 bases; unmatched junction bases: 6. The CDR3 is 15 residues long. Germline CDR1 reads SGHDN; CDR2 reads FVKESK. The CDR3 DNA is TGTGCCAGCAGCCAAGGACTAGCGGAATACTATGAGCAGTTCTTC. It yields the protein CASSQGLAEYYEQFF.

The chain has TRBV6-1 and TRBJ2-5; 8 bases agree with TRBD2. Germline lookup yields CDR1 MNHNS and CDR2 SASEGT. The CDR3 runs 15 residues. After removal of 3 bases from V and 2 bases from J, the junction contained 5 bases not matched to a gene. CDR3 loop: CASSENSGGQETQYF. CDR3 sequence (DNA): TGTGCCAGCAGTGAGAACAGCGGGGGACAAGAGACCCAGTACTTC.

This clonotype was seen only a few times. The rearrangement joins TRBV18 to TRBJ2-1, with D unresolved. This CDR3 spans 15 amino acids. V lost 3 bases to trimming and J lost 8 bases, with 17 bases between them. From germline, CDR1 is KGHSH and CDR2 LQKENI. CDR3 nucleotides: TGTGCCAGCTCACCTTTAGACTCCCATCCGGATGAGCAGTTCTTC. Protein product: CASSPLDSHPDEQFF.

This clonotype was observed a few times. This chain links TRBV6-6 with TRBJ1-2; TRBD1 is a possible D gene (6 bases). V was shortened by 2 bases and J by 8 bases, with 12 bases between the two germline ends. The germline V gene encodes CDR1 MNHNY and CDR2 SVGAGI (reference sequence). The length of the CDR3 is 13 residues. CDR3 in amino acids: CASSYEGGRGYTF. CDR3 in DNA: TGTGCCAGCAGTTACGAGGGGGGTCGGGGCTACACCTTC.

This clonotype was counted only a few times. This chain links TRBV12-3 or TRBV12-4 with TRBJ1-2; no clear D. Trimming took off 6 bases at V and 7 bases at J, with 15 bases between the two ends. There are 13 residues in the CDR3. CDR3 sequence (DNA): TGTGCCAGCAGCCTGACCGCTGGCGGTGGCTACACCTTC. It codes for CASSLTAGGGYTF.